These 31 T cell receptor beta chains came from one sample sequenced in a study of PD-1 blockade in classical Hodgkin lymphoma. There was relapse after autologous stem cell transplantation in every patient, and there was variation in brentuximab vedotin exposure. Profiled with immunoSEQ multiplex PCR; TCRdb holds only in-frame clones, not every one. This table has fewer than 65,000 clones, around 90% appearing once. The sample in question was peripheral blood mononuclear cells (PBMCs), obtained at baseline. These TCRs come from a human donor with classical Hodgkin lymphoma.

The gene calls are TRBV7-9 and TRBJ2-5; TRBD2 matches 7 bases. There are 12 residues in the CDR3. Losses at the gene ends were 8 bases for V and 4 bases for J; bases not matched to a gene: 4. The germline CDR1 and CDR2 sequences are SEHNR and FQNEAQ (reference sequence). In DNA form, the CDR3 reads TGTGCCAGCGCGGGAGTCGGAGAGACCCAGTACTTC. Its translation: CASAGVGETQYF. The whole variable domain, remainder taken from reference TRBV7-9 and TRBJ2-5, is DTGVSQNPRHKITKRGQNVTFRCDPISEHNRLYWYRQTLGQGPEFLTYFQNEAQLEKSRLLSDRFSAERPKGSFSTLEIQRTEQGDSAMYLCASAGVGETQYFGPGTRLLVL.

This sequence joins TRBV19 and TRBJ1-5, with no clear D. The CDR3 sequence is 15 residues long. Germline-derived CDR1 and CDR2 are LNHDA and SQIVND (reference sequence). The V end lost 4 bases, the J end lost 2 bases, and 12 bases lay between the germline ends. The CDR3 here is CASSTLRGGNQPQHF. The CDR3 DNA reads as TGTGCCAGTAGTACTCTTCGGGGTGGCAATCAGCCCCAGCATTTT.

The chain is built from TRBV6-5 and TRBJ1-6; D possibly corresponds to TRBD1 (5 bases). This CDR3 contains 13 residues. V lost 5 bases and J 10 bases, leaving 12 bases between the germline ends. Germline V lookup: CDR1 MNHEY, CDR2 SVGAGI. CDR3 in amino acids: CASSPRQSSPLHF. CDR3 coding DNA: TGTGCCAGCAGTCCGAGACAGAGCTCACCCCTCCACTTT.

The rearrangement links TRBV30 to TRBJ2-3; D is unclear. V dropped 0 bases and J dropped 0 bases, with 4 bases sitting between them. The CDR3 covers 13 residues. The germline gives CDR1 GTSNPN, CDR2 SVGIG (reference sequence). The CDR3 nucleotides read TGTGCCTGGAGTGTTGCTAGCACAGATACGCAGTATTTT. It translates to CAWSVASTDTQYF.

This clone has just one count. V usage is TRBV5-1 and J usage is TRBJ2-7, with D unresolved. Trimming removed 0 bases at V and 0 bases at J, with 13 bases between. Germline V gives CDR1 SGHRS, CDR2 YFSETQ. The CDR3 loop spans 16 amino acids. CDR3 nucleotides: TGCGCCAGCAGCTTGGTACCTGAGAAGAGCTCCTACGAGCAGTACTTC. Translating it yields CASSLVPEKSSYEQYF.

This chain connects TRBV29-1 to TRBJ2-3; the D call may be TRBD1 or TRBD2 (5 bases each). The CDR3 runs to 12 residues. Trimming took 3 bases from V and 5 from J, leaving 9 bases between them. CDR1 and CDR2 from the germline V gene are SQVTM and ANQGSEA. CDR3 bases: TGCAGCGTTGATGCTGGGGGAGATACGCAGTATTTT. Protein: CSVDAGGDTQYF.

V gene TRBV5-8 combines with J gene TRBJ2-1, with a weak D call TRBD2 (6 bases). The germline V gene has CDR1 SGHTS and CDR2 YDEGEE. This CDR3 has 18 residues. Deletions cut 0 bases from V and 4 bases from J, with 20 bases between. The CDR3 here is CASSLGRAHRTTYNEQFF. The CDR3 DNA reads TGTGCCAGCAGCTTGGGCCGGGCACATAGGACTACTTACAATGAGCAGTTCTTC.

The CDR3 DNA is TGTGCCAGCAGCGCCCCACTAGCGGGGACTCGCCTAGGCAAAAACATTCAGTACTTC. As protein: CASSAPLAGTRLGKNIQYF. The chain carries TRBV11-2 and TRBJ2-4, with 10 bases lining up with TRBD2. Germline lookup yields CDR1 SGHAT and CDR2 FQNNGV. V lost 5 bases and J lost 3; bases outside the gene matches: 16. The CDR3 sequence is 19 residues long.

This chain links TRBV18 with TRBJ2-7; 8 nucleotides match TRBD1. Per the germline V gene, CDR1 is KGHSH and CDR2 is LQKENI. The CDR3 totals 13 residues. V lost 2 bases and J lost 3; bases outside the gene matches: 0. CDR3: CASSPTGGYEQYF. CDR3 DNA: TGTGCCAGCTCACCAACAGGGGGCTACGAGCAGTACTTC.

The chain combines TRBV29-1 with TRBJ2-2; D is possibly TRBD2 (6 bases). The CDR3 loop spans 14 amino acids. Trimming left V 5 bases short and J 5 bases short, with 15 bases between. Germline CDR1 is SQVTM and CDR2 is ANQGSEA. CDR3: CSVRAGKGTGELFF. The CDR3 region has the DNA TGCAGCGTTCGGGCGGGGAAAGGGACCGGGGAGCTGTTTTTT.

The chain links TRBV5-1 to TRBJ2-1; TRBD1 aligns across 9 bases. V lost 1 base to trimming and J lost 5 bases; unmatched junction nucleotides: 7. The CDR3 consists of 16 residues. Germline-derived CDR1 and CDR2 are SGHRS and YFSETQ. The CDR3 protein is CASSLWPGTGHNEQFF. CDR3 nucleotide sequence: TGCGCCAGCAGCTTGTGGCCCGGGACAGGGCACAATGAGCAGTTCTTC.

V usage is TRBV27 and J usage is TRBJ1-2, with D unresolved. Germline CDR1 reads MNHEY; CDR2 reads SMNVEV (reference sequence). There are 13 residues in the CDR3. V shed 0 bases and J shed 6 bases, with 8 bases lying between them. CDR3 in amino acids: CASSLSGLNGYTF. CDR3 bases: TGTGCCAGCAGTTTATCAGGGCTAAATGGCTACACCTTC.

The chain is built from TRBV7-9 and TRBJ2-2, with 9 bases matching TRBD2. Trimming removed 2 bases from V and 7 bases from J; junction bases left unmatched: 5. CDR1 SEHNR and CDR2 FQNEAQ come from the germline V gene (reference sequence). This CDR3 is built from 15 residues. The CDR3 nucleotides are TGTGCCAGCAGCTTACCTAGCGGGGTAAGCGGGGAGCTGTTTTTT. Translation: CASSLPSGVSGELFF.

The V gene is TRBV4-1, the J gene TRBJ1-6, with D tentatively TRBD1 (6 bases). The germline V and J ends were trimmed by 1 base and 0 bases, with 22 bases remaining between them. CDR1 MGHRA and CDR2 YSYEKL come from the germline V gene. This CDR3 region has 21 residues. This chain's CDR3 is CASSQGEQVLRGSSYNSPLHF. The DNA for the CDR3 is TGCGCCAGCAGCCAAGGAGAACAGGTTCTCAGGGGAAGCTCCTATAATTCACCCCTCCACTTT.

The gene calls are TRBV5-1 and TRBJ2-5; 13 positions agree with TRBD2. The CDR3 loop spans 17 amino acids. With V trimmed by 1 base and J by 5 bases, 8 bases remained unmatched. Germline CDR1 SGHRS, CDR2 YFSETQ. Here the CDR3 DNA reads TGCGCCAGCAGCTTGTGGACTAGCGGGGGAAGAGAGGAGACCCAGTACTTC. Translated, it gives CASSLWTSGGREETQYF.

A single count supports this clone. This chain connects TRBV15 to TRBJ2-1; 11 bases are shared with TRBD2. The junction had 10 bases not matched to a gene; V was cut back by 2 bases and J by 7 bases. Germline V gives CDR1 LNHNV, CDR2 YYDKDF (reference sequence). CDR3 size: 17 residues. The CDR3 DNA sequence: TGTGCCACCAGCAGAACTACTAGCGGGAGTCGGGGGAATGAGCAGTTCTTC. This gives the protein CATSRTTSGSRGNEQFF.

This clone was counted once. V is TRBV28 and J is TRBJ2-3; a possible D gene is TRBD1 (6 bases). This CDR3 has 15 amino acids. Germline V lookup: CDR1 MDHEN, CDR2 SYDVKM. Trimming stripped 5 bases from V and 1 base from J, with 13 bases between. Written as DNA, the CDR3 is TGTGCCAGCAGTGATACAGGGTGGGGCACAGATACGCAGTATTTT. Its protein product is CASSDTGWGTDTQYF.

This chain joins TRBV4-1 and TRBJ2-1; D perhaps matches TRBD2 (5 bases). The V end was cut by 0 bases, the J end by 0 bases, with 15 bases between. The V gene's germline CDR1 is MGHRA and CDR2 YSYEKL. This CDR3 has 18 amino acids. The CDR3 region has the DNA TGCGCCAGCAGCCAAGATTTCACCAGCGGTCTCTCCTACAATGAGCAGTTCTTC. Translated, it gives CASSQDFTSGLSYNEQFF.

The sample holds a few counts of this clone. This chain connects TRBV18 to TRBJ2-3; 9 bases are a match to TRBD2. The CDR3 contains 15 residues. Germline assignment: CDR1 KGHSH and CDR2 LQKENI. V lost 2 bases, J lost 6 bases, and 6 bases stayed unmatched. Written as DNA, the CDR3 is TGTGCCAGCTCACCATCCCTAGCGGGAAGCGATACGCAGTATTTT. Protein sequence: CASSPSLAGSDTQYF. Full variable domain (outside the CDR3, taken from reference TRBV18 and TRBJ2-3): NAGVMQNPRHLVRRRGQEARLRCSPMKGHSHVYWYRQLPEEGLKFMVYLQKENIIDESGMPKERFSAEFPKEGPSILRIQQVVRGDSAAYFCASSPSLAGSDTQYFGPGTRLTVL.

The V and J genes are TRBV5-5 and TRBJ2-5; 7 nucleotides agree with TRBD1. Germline V lookup: CDR1 SGHKS, CDR2 YYEKEE (reference sequence). Trimming at V came to 4 bases and at J to 3 bases, leaving 6 bases not matched to a gene. The CDR3 runs to 14 residues. The CDR3 DNA sequence: TGTGCCAGCAGCCGACAGGGTTCTAAAGAGACCCAGTACTTC. Translating it yields CASSRQGSKETQYF.

The CDR3 bases are TGTGCCAGCAGTTACGACGGGATTAACTATGGCTACACCTTC. Translation: CASSYDGINYGYTF. The rearrangement joins TRBV28 to TRBJ1-2, with no clear D. The CDR3 is 14 residues long. Trimming took off 4 bases at V and 1 base at J, with 10 bases between the two ends. Germline CDR1 and CDR2: MDHEN and SYDVKM.

The gene calls are TRBV25-1 and TRBJ2-5, with D hard to call. V was pared by 7 bases and J by 5 bases, with 8 bases between. Germline-derived CDR1 and CDR2 are MGHDK and SYGVNS. The CDR3 consists of 11 residues. In DNA form, the CDR3 reads TGTGCCAGCACCAACGGGGAGACCCAGTACTTC. It yields the protein CASTNGETQYF.

V and J are TRBV11-2 and TRBJ2-2, with D possibly being TRBD1 or TRBD2 (6 bases each). This CDR3 is built from 17 residues. The V gene's germline CDR1 is SGHAT and CDR2 FQNNGV. V lost 5 bases to trimming and J lost 1 base, with 17 bases between them. The CDR3 region is CASSLPFRGRNTGELFF. Here the CDR3 DNA reads TGTGCCAGCAGCCTGCCGTTTCGGGGGCGGAACACCGGGGAGCTGTTTTTT.

This rearrangement joins TRBV2 to TRBJ2-2, with 8 positions matching TRBD2. The length of the CDR3 is 14 residues. After removal of 4 bases from V and 4 bases from J, the junction contained 2 bases not matched to a gene. Germline values: CDR1 SNHLY, CDR2 FYNNEI. The CDR3 DNA follows: TGTGCCAGCAGTGCGGCGGGAGGCACCGGGGAGCTGTTTTTT. This encodes CASSAAGGTGELFF.

The chain is built from TRBV6-1 and TRBJ1-5; D remains ambiguous. V lost 3 bases and J 6 bases, leaving 15 bases between the germline ends. The CDR3 consists of 15 residues. Germline-derived CDR1 and CDR2 are MNHNS and SASEGT. The CDR3 region has the DNA TGTGCCAGCAGTGAGGACCTCGGAATCGGTCAGCCCCAGCATTTT. Its protein is CASSEDLGIGQPQHF.

The chain links TRBV6-5 to TRBJ1-4, with TRBD1 as a possible D gene (5 bases). Trimming left V 2 bases short and J 6 bases short, with 10 bases between. The CDR3 length is 14 residues. Germline CDR1 and CDR2: MNHEY and SVGAGI. The CDR3 DNA sequence: TGTGCCAGCAGTTACGGAGGGGCGGATGAAAAACTGTTTTTT. Its protein is CASSYGGADEKLFF.

V gene TRBV29-1 combines with J gene TRBJ1-1, with 9 bases that match TRBD1. Trimming cost V 6 bases and J 4 bases; bases outside gene matches: 6. CDR3 length equals 13 residues. CDR1 SQVTM and CDR2 ANQGSEA come from the germline V gene. CDR3 nucleotides: TGCAGCGTCGAGAAGACAGGGGGCACTGAAGCTTTCTTT. Translated, it gives CSVEKTGGTEAFF.

The rearrangement uses TRBV28 and TRBJ2-7; no definite D call. V gave up 3 bases and J gave up 2 bases, with 8 bases separating them. Germline V gene data show CDR1 as MDHEN and CDR2 as SYDVKM. This CDR3 spans 13 amino acids. In DNA, the CDR3 is TGTGCCAGCAGTTTCCCTCATACCTACGAGCAGTACTTC. It yields the protein CASSFPHTYEQYF.

The V gene is TRBV2, the J gene TRBJ1-2; no definite D call. The CDR3 runs to 14 residues. Trimming stripped 0 bases from V and 4 bases from J, with 9 bases between. Germline V gives CDR1 SNHLY, CDR2 FYNNEI. CDR3 coding DNA: TGTGCCAGCAGTGAAGCGTTAAGCGGCTATGGCTACACCTTC. This sequence encodes CASSEALSGYGYTF.

The CDR3 DNA reads as TGCAGCGTTGGTGGGCAACCCTACGAGCAGTACTTC. This translates into CSVGGQPYEQYF. The chain carries TRBV29-1 and TRBJ2-7, with unresolved D. Germline CDR1 and CDR2: SQVTM and ANQGSEA. The CDR3 length is 12 residues. Trimming removed 4 bases from V and 2 bases from J, with 9 bases in between.

The chain recombines TRBV11-1 with TRBJ2-7; TRBD1 matches 12 bases. Germline values: CDR1 SGHAT, CDR2 FQDESV (reference sequence). Germline trimming cut 5 bases from V and 0 bases from J; bases unmatched to any gene: 14. The CDR3 spans 19 residues. The CDR3 sequence: CASSPIPGQGAQGSYEQYF. In DNA, the CDR3 is TGTGCCAGCAGCCCGATCCCGGGACAGGGGGCTCAAGGCTCCTACGAGCAGTACTTC.